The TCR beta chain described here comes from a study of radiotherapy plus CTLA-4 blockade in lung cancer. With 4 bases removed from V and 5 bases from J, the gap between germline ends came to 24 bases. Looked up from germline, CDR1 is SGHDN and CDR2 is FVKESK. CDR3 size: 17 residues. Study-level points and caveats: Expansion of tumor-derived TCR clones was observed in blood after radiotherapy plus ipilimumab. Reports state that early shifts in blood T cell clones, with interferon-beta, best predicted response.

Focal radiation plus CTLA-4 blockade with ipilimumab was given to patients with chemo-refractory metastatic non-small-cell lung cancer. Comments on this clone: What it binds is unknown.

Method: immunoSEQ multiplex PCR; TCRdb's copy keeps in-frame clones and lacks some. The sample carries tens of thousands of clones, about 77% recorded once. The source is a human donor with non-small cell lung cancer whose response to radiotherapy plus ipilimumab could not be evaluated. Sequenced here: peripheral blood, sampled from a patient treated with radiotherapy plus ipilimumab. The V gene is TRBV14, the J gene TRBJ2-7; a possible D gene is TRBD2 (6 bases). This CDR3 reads CASSRTRGGGALDEQYF. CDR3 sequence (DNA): TGTGCCAGCAGCCGGACACGGGGCGGCGGGGCACTCGACGAGCAGTACTTC.